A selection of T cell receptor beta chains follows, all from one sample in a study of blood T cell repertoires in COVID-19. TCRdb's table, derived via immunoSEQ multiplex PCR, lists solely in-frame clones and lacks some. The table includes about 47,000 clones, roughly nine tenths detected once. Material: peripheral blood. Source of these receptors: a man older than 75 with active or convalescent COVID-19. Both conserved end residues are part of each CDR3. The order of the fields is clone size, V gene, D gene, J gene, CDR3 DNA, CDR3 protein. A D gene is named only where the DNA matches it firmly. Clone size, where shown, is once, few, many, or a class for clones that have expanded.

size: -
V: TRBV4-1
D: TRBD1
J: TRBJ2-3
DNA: TGCGCCAGCAGCCAACGTCTGGGACAGGGAGATACGCAGTATTTT
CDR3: CASSQRLGQGDTQYF

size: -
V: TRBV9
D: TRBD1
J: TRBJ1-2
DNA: TGTGCCAGCAGCACGTTGGACAGGGGGCTTTTCCATGGCTACACCTTC
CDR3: CASSTLDRGLFHGYTF

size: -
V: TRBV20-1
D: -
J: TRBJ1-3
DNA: TGCAGTGCGGACTCAGGAAACACCATATATTTT
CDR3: CSADSGNTIYF

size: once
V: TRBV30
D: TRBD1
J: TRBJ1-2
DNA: TGTGCCTGGAGGGGACAGGGGACGGATGGCTACACCTTC
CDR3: CAWRGQGTDGYTF

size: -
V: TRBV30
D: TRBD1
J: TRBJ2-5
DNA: TGTGCCTGGAGTACAGGGGGCGCTCAAGAGACCCAGTACTTC
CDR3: CAWSTGGAQETQYF

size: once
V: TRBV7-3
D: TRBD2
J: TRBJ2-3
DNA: TGTGCCAGCAGCCTCTCTAGCGGGGGGGACCTATTCTCTACAGATACGCAGTATTTT
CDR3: CASSLSSGGDLFSTDTQYF

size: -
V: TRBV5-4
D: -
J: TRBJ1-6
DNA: TGTGCCAGCAGCTTGAGTTGGGGGGATAATTCACCCCTCCACTTT
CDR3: CASSLSWGDNSPLHF

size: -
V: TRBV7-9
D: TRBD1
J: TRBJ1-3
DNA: TGTGCCAGCAGCTTCCCTCAGGGGGCTAGGGACACCATATATTTT
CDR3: CASSFPQGARDTIYF

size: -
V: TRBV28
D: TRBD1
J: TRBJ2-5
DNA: TGTGCCAGCAGCCGAACAGGGGCCGCCGAGGAGACCCAGTACTTC
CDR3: CASSRTGAAEETQYF

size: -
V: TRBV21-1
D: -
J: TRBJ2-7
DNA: TGTGCCAGCAGCTTCCACCCCCGGGACAGGGAAGTGCAGTACTTC
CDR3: CASSFHPRDREVQYF

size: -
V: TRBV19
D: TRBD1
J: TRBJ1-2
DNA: TGTGCCACTCAAATAGGGGGCGCGAATGGCTACACCTTC
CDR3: CATQIGGANGYTF

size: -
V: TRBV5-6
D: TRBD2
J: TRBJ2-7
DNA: TGTGCCACCCAGCGGGAGTACTCCTACGAGCAGTACTTC
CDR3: CATQREYSYEQYF

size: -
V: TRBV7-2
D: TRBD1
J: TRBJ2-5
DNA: TGTGCCAGCAGCCCCCCCGGACAGGGGGGAGAGACCCAGTACTTC
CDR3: CASSPPGQGGETQYF

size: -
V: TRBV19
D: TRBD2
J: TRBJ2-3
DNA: TGTGCCAGTACCTCCAGCGGGGGGTCAGCGACTGCCTCAGATACGCAGTATTTT
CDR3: CASTSSGGSATASDTQYF

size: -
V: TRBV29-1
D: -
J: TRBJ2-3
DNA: TGCAGCGTTCCCTCCTACACGGGAGATACGCAGTATTTT
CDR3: CSVPSYTGDTQYF

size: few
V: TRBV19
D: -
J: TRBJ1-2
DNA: TGTGCCAGTAGTATTAGGGGGAACTATGGCTACACCTTC
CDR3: CASSIRGNYGYTF

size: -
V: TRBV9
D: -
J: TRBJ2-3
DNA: TGTGCCAGCAGCCTTCAGTGGAGCACAGATACGCAGTATTTT
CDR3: CASSLQWSTDTQYF

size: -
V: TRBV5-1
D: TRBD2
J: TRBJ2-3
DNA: TGCGCCAGCAGCTTGCGGAGACTAGCGGGGGGCAGCACAGATACGCAGTATTTT
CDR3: CASSLRRLAGGSTDTQYF